This entry concerns a single T cell receptor (beta chain). The source of the sample is a study of T cell responses to AZD1222 COVID-19 vaccine. This CDR3 has 12 residues. Trimming removed 4 bases from V and 4 bases from J, with 8 bases in between. Germline V lookup: CDR1 SQVTM, CDR2 ANQGSEA. Repertoires were generated with immunoSEQ multiplex PCR, while TCRdb's copy carries only in-frame clones and drops some. Of under 140,000 clones listed, 92% are singletons. The chain is built from TRBV29-1 and TRBJ1-3; the D is unclear. This material consisted of peripheral blood, taken 28 days after the second AZD1222 dose. This clonotype was obtained from an adult who received the AZD1222 COVID-19 vaccine. The CDR3 DNA reads as TGCAGCGTTGCTGGGTTCGGAAACACCATATATTTT. It specifies CSVAGFGNTIYF.